Listed here are 5 T cell receptor beta chains from one sample, sequenced in a study of blood T cell repertoires in COVID-19. Method: immunoSEQ multiplex PCR; TCRdb's copy keeps in-frame clones and lacks some. The sample consists of 100,000 or so clones, 92% of them appearing once. Input material: peripheral blood. The receptors here all came from a man aged 70 or older with acute or convalescent COVID-19.

The rearrangement uses TRBV11-3 and TRBJ1-2, with D possibly matching TRBD1 (5 bases). In germline, CDR1 is SGHNT, CDR2 YENEEA. V lost 4 bases to trimming and J lost 8 bases, with 14 bases between them. The CDR3 has 13 residues. The CDR3 sequence: CASSSGRAGGYTF. The DNA of the CDR3 is TGTGCCAGCAGCTCGGGCAGGGCTGGCGGCTACACCTTC. Full variable domain (outside the CDR3, taken from reference TRBV11-3 and TRBJ1-2): EAGVVQSPRYKIIEKKQPVAFWCNPISGHNTLYWYLQNLGQGPELLIRYENEEAVDDSQLPKDRFSAERLKGVDSTLKIQPAELGDSAVYLCASSSGRAGGYTFGSGTRLTVV.

This rearrangement joins TRBV25-1 to TRBJ2-3; TRBD1 matches 10 bases. Germline V CDR1 and CDR2: MGHDK, SYGVNS. The CDR3 spans 15 residues. V shed 8 bases, J shed 3 bases, and the junction held 8 bases outside the gene matches. In DNA, the CDR3 is TGTGCCAGCCGCCCGACAGGGGGCAGGACAGATACGCAGTATTTT. Translation gives CASRPTGGRTDTQYF.

The chain couples TRBV7-9 to TRBJ1-4; D is uncertain. The CDR3 loop spans 15 amino acids. CDR1 is SEHNR and CDR2 is FQNEAQ in the germline V gene (reference sequence). Trimming removed 3 bases from V and 8 bases from J, with 16 bases in between. The CDR3 coding sequence is TGTGCCAGCAGCTTTTGGAGACCCCAAACCGAAAAACTGTTTTTT. Amino acid sequence: CASSFWRPQTEKLFF.

This sequence joins TRBV27 and TRBJ2-1; 8 nucleotides match TRBD1. The CDR3 consists of 15 residues. In germline, CDR1 is MNHEY, CDR2 SMNVEV (reference sequence). Germline trimming cut 3 bases from V and 7 bases from J; bases unmatched to any gene: 8. Here the CDR3 reads CASSFRTGPWNEQFF. DNA of the CDR3: TGTGCCAGCAGTTTTAGGACAGGGCCTTGGAATGAGCAGTTCTTC.

This chain connects TRBV19 to TRBJ2-7; 7 positions match TRBD2. Germline CDR1 LNHDA, CDR2 SQIVND (reference sequence). V lost 4 bases and J lost 3; bases outside the gene matches: 9. The CDR3 length is 15 residues. The CDR3 sequence: CASSTFREGYYEQYF. CDR3 nucleotides: TGTGCCAGTAGTACCTTCAGGGAGGGATACTACGAGCAGTACTTC.